Presented here are 10 T cell receptor beta chains from one specimen sequenced in a study of shared clonotypes between healthy human individuals. Positive CCR7 selection of CD45RO-negative cells yielded the naive CD8 cells, and terminally differentiated effector memory CD45RA+ cells were excluded. Libraries were prepared by immunoSEQ multiplex PCR; TCRdb keeps only in-frame clonotypes and omits some of them. The top ten hold 1.5% to 2% of the sample, which has around 1.9 million clones, about 92% seen once. Sample: naive CD8+ T cells from PBMCs. These TCRs come from a man aged 18 to 30 in good health. Some clones in this sample may be carry-over from other donors' samples.

The chain has TRBV30 and TRBJ2-7; D unresolved. The CDR3 has 14 residues. Trimming pared 5 bases from V and 3 bases from J, leaving 17 bases between. Per the germline V gene, CDR1 is GTSNPN and CDR2 is SVGIG (reference sequence). CDR3 in amino acids: CAWGFLTLRYEQYF. The CDR3, as DNA: TGTGCCTGGGGATTCTTAACTTTGCGCTACGAGCAGTACTTC.

This chain connects TRBV2 to TRBJ2-1, with TRBD2 identical over 13 bases. Germline trimming cut 1 base from V and 4 bases from J; bases unmatched to any gene: 4. This CDR3 is built from 17 residues. The V gene's germline CDR1 is SNHLY and CDR2 FYNNEI. Here the CDR3 reads CASSEGLAGGLYNEQFF. CDR3 nucleotides: TGTGCCAGCAGTGAAGGACTAGCGGGAGGCCTGTACAATGAGCAGTTCTTC.

This CDR3 reads CASSPGGRGLAGNYNEQFF. CDR3 bases: TGTGCCAGCAGTCCAGGGGGGAGGGGGCTAGCGGGAAATTACAATGAGCAGTTCTTC. The rearrangement links TRBV27 to TRBJ2-1; 9 bases are a match to TRBD2. Trimming at V came to 5 bases and at J to 4 bases, leaving 18 bases not matched to a gene. The CDR3 totals 19 residues. In germline, CDR1 is MNHEY, CDR2 SMNVEV (reference sequence).

There are a few counts of this clone. The chain joins TRBV29-1 to TRBJ2-2; D perhaps matches TRBD2 (5 bases). The CDR3 is made up of 11 amino acids. The germline gives CDR1 SQVTM, CDR2 ANQGSEA. Trimming cost V 7 bases and J 5 bases, with 8 bases left between them. The CDR3 reads CSGRRTGELFF. CDR3 DNA sequence: TGCAGCGGGAGGCGGACCGGGGAGCTGTTTTTT.

This clone was observed a few times. The V call is TRBV27, the J call TRBJ1-2; TRBD1 matches 7 bases. With V trimmed by 6 bases and J by 2 bases, 6 bases remained unmatched. This CDR3 region has 14 residues. Per germline, CDR1 MNHEY and CDR2 SMNVEV (reference sequence). CDR3 sequence reads: CASSPLTGNYGYTF. CDR3 nucleotides: TGTGCCAGCAGCCCGTTGACAGGGAACTATGGCTACACCTTC.

J is TRBJ2-3 and V is TRBV29-1; tentative D call: TRBD2 (5 bases). The V and J ends lost 0 bases and 4 bases respectively, with 14 bases between them. CDR3 size: 15 residues. Looked up from germline, CDR1 is SQVTM and CDR2 is ANQGSEA. DNA for the CDR3: TGCAGCGTTGAAGAGTTCGGCGGGTGGGCAGATACGCAGTATTTT. The encoded protein is CSVEEFGGWADTQYF.

This chain links TRBV5-8 with TRBJ2-5, with 7 bases identical to TRBD1. V gave up 3 bases and J gave up 1 base; unmatched junction bases: 6. Germline CDR1 SGHTS, CDR2 YDEGEE. CDR3 length: 15 residues. CDR3 region: CASSSDGQAQETQYF. DNA for the CDR3: TGTGCCAGCAGCTCGGACGGACAGGCCCAAGAGACCCAGTACTTC.

This clone was seen a few times. The V and J genes are TRBV27 and TRBJ2-1; D ambiguous. Deletions cut 4 bases from V and 6 bases from J, with 10 bases between. Germline CDR1 and CDR2: MNHEY and SMNVEV (reference sequence). This CDR3 contains 13 residues. The CDR3 spells CASSSRLGNEQFF. For the CDR3, the DNA is TGTGCCAGCAGTTCACGACTCGGCAATGAGCAGTTCTTC.

V gene TRBV27 combines with J gene TRBJ1-2; maybe TRBD1 (5 bases). The CDR3 extends over 16 amino acids. V was trimmed by 5 bases and J by 4 bases, leaving 20 bases between them. CDR1 is MNHEY, CDR2 SMNVEV, per germline (reference sequence). CDR3: CASSPLSRQNRYGYTF. CDR3 sequence (DNA): TGTGCCAGCAGTCCCCTGTCGAGACAGAACCGCTATGGCTACACCTTC.

Remarks on this clone: The same CDR3 also results from other DNA sequences found in this sample. The rearrangement uses TRBV9 and TRBJ2-7; D may match TRBD1 or TRBD2 (5 bases each). Germline V gene data show CDR1 as SGDLS and CDR2 as YYNGEE. The V end lost 4 bases, the J end lost 1 base, and 12 bases lay between the germline ends. The CDR3 covers 14 residues. The CDR3 coding sequence is TGTGCCAGCAGCACCCGGGACGGATCCTACGAGCAGTACTTC. This encodes CASSTRDGSYEQYF.